This T cell receptor beta chain was profiled in a study of Ad26.COV2.S vaccination and SARS-CoV-2 variants. General study points: Once vaccination had occurred, spike-specific CD8+ and CD4+ T cell responses reportedly showed substantial breadth. Vaccine recipients posted higher spike-specific TCR breadth than their placebo counterparts.

For this clone: Its specificity is unknown.

TCRdb's table, derived via immunoSEQ multiplex PCR, lists solely in-frame clones and lacks some. The table lists some 370,000 clones, 83% of them singletons. The treatment is: roughly 19 received Ad26.COV2.S at low or high dose, single or two shots; roughly five received placebo; per-sample allocation not given. Collection of the samples took place on day 63 after the first injection of vaccine or placebo. Trimming took 7 bases from V and 2 from J; bases not matched to a gene: 6. This CDR3 is 15 amino acids long. Per the germline V gene, CDR1 is MNHEY and CDR2 is SVGAGI. The chain joins TRBV6-5 to TRBJ2-3, with TRBD1 matching over 10 bases. The TCR was taken from a person between 18 and 59 years old who received the Ad26.COV2.S COVID-19 vaccine or a placebo. Sequenced material: peripheral blood, taken in a trial of Ad26.COV2.S vaccine versus placebo. CDR3 region: CASNIGTGVTDTQYF. The DNA for the CDR3 is TGTGCCAGCAATATCGGGACAGGGGTCACAGATACGCAGTATTTT.